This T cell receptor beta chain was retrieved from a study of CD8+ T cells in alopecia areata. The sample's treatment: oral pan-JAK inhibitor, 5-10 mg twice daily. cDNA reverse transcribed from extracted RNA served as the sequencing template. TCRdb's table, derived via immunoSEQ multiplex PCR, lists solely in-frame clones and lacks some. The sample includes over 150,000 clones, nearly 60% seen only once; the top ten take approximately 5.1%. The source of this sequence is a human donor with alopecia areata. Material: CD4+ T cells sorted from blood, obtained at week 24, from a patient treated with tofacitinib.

CDR3 bases: TGTGCCAGCAGCCCGCTGTCACAGGGGCCCCAGCATTTT. Encoded protein: CASSPLSQGPQHF. The V gene is TRBV7-9, the J gene TRBJ1-5, with a weak D call TRBD1 (6 bases). With 5 bases removed from V and 9 bases from J, the gap between germline ends came to 14 bases. Germline V gene lookup returns CDR1 SEHNR and CDR2 FQNEAQ (reference sequence). The CDR3 is made up of 13 amino acids.